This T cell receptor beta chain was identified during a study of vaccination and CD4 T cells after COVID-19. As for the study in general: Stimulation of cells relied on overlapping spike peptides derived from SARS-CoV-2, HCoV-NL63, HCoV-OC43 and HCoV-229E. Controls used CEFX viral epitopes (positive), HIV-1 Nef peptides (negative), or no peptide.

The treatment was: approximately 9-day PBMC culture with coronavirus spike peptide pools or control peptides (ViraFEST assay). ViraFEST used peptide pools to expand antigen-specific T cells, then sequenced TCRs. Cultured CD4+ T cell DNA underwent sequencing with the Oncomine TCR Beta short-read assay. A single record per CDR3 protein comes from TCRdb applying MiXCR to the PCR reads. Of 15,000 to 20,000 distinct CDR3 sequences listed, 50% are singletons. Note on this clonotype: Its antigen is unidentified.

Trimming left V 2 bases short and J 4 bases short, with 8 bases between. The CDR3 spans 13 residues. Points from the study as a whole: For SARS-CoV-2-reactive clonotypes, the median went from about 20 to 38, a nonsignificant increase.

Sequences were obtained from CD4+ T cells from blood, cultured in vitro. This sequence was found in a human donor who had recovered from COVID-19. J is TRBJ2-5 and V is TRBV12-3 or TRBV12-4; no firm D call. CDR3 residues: CASSLLAAETQYF. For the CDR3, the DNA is TGTGCCAGCAGTTTACTGGCGGCAGAGACCCAGTACTTC.